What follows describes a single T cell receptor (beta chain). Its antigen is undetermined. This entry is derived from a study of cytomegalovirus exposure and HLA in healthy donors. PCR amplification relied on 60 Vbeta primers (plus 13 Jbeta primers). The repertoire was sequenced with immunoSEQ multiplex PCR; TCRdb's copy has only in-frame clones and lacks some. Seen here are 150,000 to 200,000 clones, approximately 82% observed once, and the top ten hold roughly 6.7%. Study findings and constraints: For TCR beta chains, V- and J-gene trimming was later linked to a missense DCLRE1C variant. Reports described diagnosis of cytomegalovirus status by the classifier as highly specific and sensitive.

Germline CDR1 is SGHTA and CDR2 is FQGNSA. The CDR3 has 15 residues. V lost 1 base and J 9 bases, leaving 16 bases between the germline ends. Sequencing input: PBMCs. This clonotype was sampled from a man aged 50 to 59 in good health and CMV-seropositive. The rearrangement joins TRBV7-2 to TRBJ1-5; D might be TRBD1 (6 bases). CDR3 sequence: CASSLGDNAERPQHF. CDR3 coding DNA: TGTGCCAGCAGCTTAGGGGACAACGCCGAGAGGCCCCAGCATTTT.